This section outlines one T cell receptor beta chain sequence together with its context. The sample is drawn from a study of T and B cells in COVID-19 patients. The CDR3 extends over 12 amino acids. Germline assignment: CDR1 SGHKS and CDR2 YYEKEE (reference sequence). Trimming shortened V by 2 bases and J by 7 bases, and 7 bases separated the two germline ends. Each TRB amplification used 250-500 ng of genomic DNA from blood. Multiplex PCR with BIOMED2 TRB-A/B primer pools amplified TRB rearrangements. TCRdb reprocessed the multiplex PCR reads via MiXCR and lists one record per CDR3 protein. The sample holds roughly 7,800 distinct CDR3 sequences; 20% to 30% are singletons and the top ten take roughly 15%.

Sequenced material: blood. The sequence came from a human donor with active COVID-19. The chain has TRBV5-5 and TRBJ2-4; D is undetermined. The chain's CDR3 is CASSFISNIQYF. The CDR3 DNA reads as TGTGCCAGCAGCTTCATCAGCAACATTCAGTACTTC. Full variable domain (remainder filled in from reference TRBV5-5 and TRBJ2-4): DAGVTQSPTHLIKTRGQQVTLRCSPISGHKSVSWYQQVLGQGPQFIFQYYEKEERGRGNFPDRFSARQFPNYSSELNVNALLLGDSALYLCASSFISNIQYFGAGTRLSVL.